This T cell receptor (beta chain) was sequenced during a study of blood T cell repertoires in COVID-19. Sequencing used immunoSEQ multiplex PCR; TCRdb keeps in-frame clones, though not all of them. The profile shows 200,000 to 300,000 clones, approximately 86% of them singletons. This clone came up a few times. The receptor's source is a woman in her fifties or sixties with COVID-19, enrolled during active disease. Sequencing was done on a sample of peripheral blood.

The DNA for the CDR3 is TGTGCCAGCAGGCCTACAGGGATGAACACTGAAGCTTTCTTT. This encodes CASRPTGMNTEAFF. This rearrangement joins TRBV6-4 to TRBJ1-1; TRBD1 is a possible D gene (6 bases). The length of the CDR3 is 14 residues. CDR1 is MRHNA, CDR2 SNTAGT, per germline. Between the trimmed V and J ends, which lost 6 bases and 0 bases, there was a span of 11 bases.